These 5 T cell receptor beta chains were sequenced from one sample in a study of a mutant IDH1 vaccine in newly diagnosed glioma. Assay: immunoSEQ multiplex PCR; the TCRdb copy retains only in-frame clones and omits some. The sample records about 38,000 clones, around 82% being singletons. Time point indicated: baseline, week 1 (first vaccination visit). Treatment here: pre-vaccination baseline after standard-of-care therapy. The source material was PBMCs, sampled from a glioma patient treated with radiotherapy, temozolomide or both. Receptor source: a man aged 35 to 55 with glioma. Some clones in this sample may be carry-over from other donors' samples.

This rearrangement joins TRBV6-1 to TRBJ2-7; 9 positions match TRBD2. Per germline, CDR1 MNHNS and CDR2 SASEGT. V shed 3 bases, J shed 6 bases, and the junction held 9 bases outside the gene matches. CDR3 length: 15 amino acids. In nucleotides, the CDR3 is TGTGCCAGCAGTGAGCAGCGGGGGGCTTTTCGCGAGCAGTACTTC. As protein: CASSEQRGAFREQYF.

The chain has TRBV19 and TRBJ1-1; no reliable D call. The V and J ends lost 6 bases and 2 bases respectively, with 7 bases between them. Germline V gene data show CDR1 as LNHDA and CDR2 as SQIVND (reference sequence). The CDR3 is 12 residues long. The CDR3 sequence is CASSEINTEAFF. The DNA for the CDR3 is TGTGCCAGTAGCGAAATTAACACTGAAGCTTTCTTT. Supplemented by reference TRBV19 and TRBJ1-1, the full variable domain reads DGGITQSPKYLFRKEGQNVTLSCEQNLNHDAMYWYRQDPGQGLRLIYYSQIVNDFQKGDIAEGYSVSREKKESFPLTVTSAQKNPTAFYLCASSEINTEAFFGQGTRLTVV.

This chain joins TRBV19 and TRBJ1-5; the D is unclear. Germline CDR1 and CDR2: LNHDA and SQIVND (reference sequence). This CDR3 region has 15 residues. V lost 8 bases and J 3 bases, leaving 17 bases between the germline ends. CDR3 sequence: CASRGRARVNQPQHF. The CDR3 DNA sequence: TGTGCCAGTCGCGGTCGGGCGCGGGTCAATCAGCCCCAGCATTTT.

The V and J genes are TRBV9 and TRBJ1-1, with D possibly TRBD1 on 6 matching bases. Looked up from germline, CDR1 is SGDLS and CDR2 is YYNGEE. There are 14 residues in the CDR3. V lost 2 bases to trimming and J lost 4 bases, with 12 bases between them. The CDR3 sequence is CASSVGARGTEAFF. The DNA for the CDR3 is TGTGCCAGCAGCGTGGGGGCGCGGGGCACTGAAGCTTTCTTT.

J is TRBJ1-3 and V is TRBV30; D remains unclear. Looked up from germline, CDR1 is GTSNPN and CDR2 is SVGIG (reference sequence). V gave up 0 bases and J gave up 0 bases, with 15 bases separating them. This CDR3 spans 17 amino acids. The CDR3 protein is CAWSVHHPQNSGNTIYF. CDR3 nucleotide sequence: TGTGCCTGGAGTGTACATCACCCGCAGAACTCTGGAAACACCATATATTTT.